The 3 T cell receptor beta chains below all came from one sample that was sequenced in a study of early stage breast cancer tumors. This table comes from immunoSEQ multiplex PCR, and its TCRdb copy is limited to in-frame clones, with some not included. The profile shows approximately 5,600 clones, roughly 78% of them singletons. Sequencing was carried out using normal breast tissue next to the tumor. The receptors originated from a person aged 70 to 80 with breast cancer.

This chain connects TRBV19 to TRBJ1-1, with 7 bases that match TRBD1. This CDR3 spans 14 amino acids. CDR1 is LNHDA, CDR2 SQIVND, per germline (reference sequence). V lost 6 bases, J lost 5 bases, and 9 bases stayed unmatched. CDR3 region: CASRRDRLGTEAFF. CDR3 DNA sequence: TGTGCCAGTAGAAGGGACAGATTGGGGACTGAAGCTTTCTTT.

This sequence joins TRBV6-6 and TRBJ2-5, with 9 bases aligning to TRBD1. Trimming cost V 5 bases and J 5 bases; bases outside gene matches: 6. Germline V CDR1 and CDR2: MNHNY, SVGAGI (reference sequence). The CDR3 loop spans 14 amino acids. The CDR3 is CASSDRGGSETQYF. For the CDR3, the DNA is TGTGCCAGCAGTGACAGGGGGGGGTCGGAGACCCAGTACTTC.

The chain employs TRBV11-2 and TRBJ1-2, with D unresolved. Trimming removed 4 bases from V and 8 bases from J, with 5 bases in between. The germline V gene has CDR1 SGHAT and CDR2 FQNNGV. CDR3 size: 10 residues. CDR3 protein: CASSSEGYTF. The CDR3 DNA reads TGTGCCAGCAGCTCGGAGGGCTACACCTTC.